The 18 T cell receptor beta chains presented below share a single source sample, sequenced in a study of blood T cell repertoires in COVID-19. Repertoires were generated with immunoSEQ multiplex PCR, while TCRdb's copy carries only in-frame clones and drops some. The repertoire holds a few hundred thousand clones, with roughly 86% as singletons. The specimen was peripheral blood. These receptors all stem from a human donor in a cohort sampled during active COVID-19.

J is TRBJ2-7 and V is TRBV6-5; unclear D gene. V was shortened by 7 bases and J by 0 bases, with 13 bases between the two germline ends. Germline V gives CDR1 MNHEY, CDR2 SVGAGI. This CDR3 is built from 14 residues. CDR3: CASTGLSSSYEQYF. The DNA for the CDR3 is TGTGCCAGCACTGGGCTGTCGAGCTCCTACGAGCAGTACTTC.

The gene calls are TRBV6-1 and TRBJ2-7; D may be TRBD1 (5 bases). Germline V gene sequence: CDR1 MNHNS, CDR2 SASEGT. V was trimmed by 1 base and J by 4 bases, leaving 11 bases between them. The CDR3 sequence is 14 residues long. CDR3 sequence reads: CASSEGGRMYEQYF. The CDR3 coding sequence is TGTGCCAGCAGTGAAGGGGGCAGGATGTACGAGCAGTACTTC.

The chain uses TRBV6-5 and TRBJ1-1; D is perhaps TRBD1 (5 bases). CDR3 length: 13 amino acids. CDR1 and CDR2 from the germline V gene are MNHEY and SVGAGI. V was shortened by 11 bases and J by 5 bases, with 18 bases between the two germline ends. CDR3: CASGRDFRTEAFF. As DNA, the CDR3 is TGTGCCTCCGGCAGGGATTTTAGGACTGAAGCTTTCTTT.

The rearrangement links TRBV3-1 (or the pseudogene TRBV3-2) to TRBJ2-2, with 10 bases matching TRBD2. J lost 4 bases, V lost 0 bases, and 5 bases had no gene match. The CDR3 spans 17 residues. The germline gives CDR1 LGHDT, CDR2 YNNKEL (reference sequence). CDR3 protein: CASSQDPSGGLTGELFF. CDR3 nucleotide sequence: TGTGCCAGCAGCCAAGATCCTAGCGGGGGCCTCACCGGGGAGCTGTTTTTT.

The V call is TRBV4-2, the J call TRBJ1-5, with no clear D. The ends were cut back, 1 base at V and 0 bases at J, with 13 bases in the middle. Germline CDR1 and CDR2: LGHNA and YNFKEQ. This CDR3 has 17 amino acids. CDR3: CASSQAPPTVSNQPQHF. CDR3 nucleotide sequence: TGTGCCAGCAGCCAAGCCCCACCGACTGTTAGCAATCAGCCCCAGCATTTT.

The CDR3 DNA is TGTGCCATCGACCGCTACGGGGGAACCTACGAGCAGTACTTC. This translates into CAIDRYGGTYEQYF. The chain recombines TRBV28 with TRBJ2-7, with D possibly being TRBD2 (6 bases). V was shortened by 10 bases and J by 2 bases, with 18 bases between the two germline ends. CDR1 is MDHEN and CDR2 is SYDVKM in the germline V gene. This CDR3 is built from 14 residues.

In the case of this clone: Other DNA sequences in the sample encode the same CDR3. The V and J genes are TRBV30 and TRBJ2-6; tentative D call: TRBD2 (7 bases). The length of the CDR3 is 15 residues. From germline, CDR1 is GTSNPN and CDR2 SVGIG (reference sequence). Trimming cost V 0 bases and J 4 bases, with 10 bases left between them. CDR3 in DNA: TGTGCCTGGAGTGTAGGGGGGGCCGGGGCCAACGTCCTGACTTTC. Translation: CAWSVGGAGANVLTF. Looking up the rest from reference TRBV30 and TRBJ2-6 gives the full variable domain: SQTIHQWPATLVQPVGSPLSLECTVEGTSNPNLYWYRQAAGRGLQLLFYSVGIGQISSEVPQNLSASRPQDRQFILSSKKLLLSDSGFYLCAWSVGGAGANVLTFGAGSRLTVL.

The genes are TRBV28 and TRBJ2-5; 8 positions match TRBD1. This CDR3 has 14 amino acids. Germline V gene data show CDR1 as MDHEN and CDR2 as SYDVKM. V was clipped by 6 bases and J by 2 bases; unmatched bases: 5. The CDR3 DNA sequence: TGTGCCAGCAGCCTACAGGGGGTACAAGAGACCCAGTACTTC. Its translation is CASSLQGVQETQYF. Using reference TRBV28 and TRBJ2-5 for the parts outside the CDR3, the full variable domain is DVKVTQSSRYLVKRTGEKVFLECVQDMDHENMFWYRQDPGLGLRLIYFSYDVKMKEKGDIPEGYSVSREKKERFSLILESASTNQTSMYLCASSLQGVQETQYFGPGTRLLVL.

The chain couples TRBV11-2 to TRBJ2-5; 8 nucleotides agree with TRBD1. The length of the CDR3 is 15 residues. V trimming: 4 bases; J trimming: 3 bases; junction bases outside the gene matches: 7. Germline V gives CDR1 SGHAT, CDR2 FQNNGV. The CDR3 region is CASSWTGSPKETQYF. The CDR3 nucleotides read TGTGCCAGCAGCTGGACAGGGAGCCCGAAAGAGACCCAGTACTTC.

This rearrangement joins TRBV4-1 to TRBJ2-7, with 7 bases matching TRBD2. Germline V CDR1 and CDR2: MGHRA, YSYEKL. The junction had 9 bases not matched to a gene; V was cut back by 1 base and J by 3 bases. This CDR3 is built from 16 residues. CDR3 in DNA: TGCGCCAGCAGCCAAGGAGAGGCGGGAGACCTCTACGAGCAGTACTTC. It codes for CASSQGEAGDLYEQYF.

This clone was seen a handful of times. The J gene is TRBJ2-3, the V gene TRBV11-2; 7 nucleotides align to TRBD2. V gave up 1 base and J gave up 5 bases; unmatched junction bases: 9. The CDR3 contains 16 residues. Germline lookup yields CDR1 SGHAT and CDR2 FQNNGV. CDR3 in DNA: TGTGCCAGCAGCTTAGGACCGCGGGAGCCAGTAGATACGCAGTATTTT. Translated: CASSLGPREPVDTQYF.

This clone was counted once. The genes are TRBV21-1 and TRBJ1-6; the D segment call TRBD1 is taken from the table without a DNA check. TRBV21-1 is shown as a pseudogene. The CDR3 is made up of 18 amino acids. As DNA, the CDR3 is TGTGCCAGCAGCGAGCCACCGGGACAGAGCTCCTATAATTCACCCCTCCACTTT. This gives the protein CASSEPPGQSSYNSPLHF.

V is TRBV28 and J is TRBJ2-1, with TRBD2 matching 10 bases. CDR3 length: 14 residues. CDR1 and CDR2 (germline): MDHEN, SYDVKM. V gave up 7 bases and J gave up 7 bases; unmatched junction bases: 7. CDR3 coding DNA: TGTGCCAGCATCCCACTAGCGGGATATAATGAGCAGTTCTTC. Its protein product is CASIPLAGYNEQFF.

This clone was recorded once. This chain connects TRBV5-1 to TRBJ2-3, with D perhaps TRBD2 (6 bases). The germline V gene has CDR1 SGHRS and CDR2 YFSETQ. This CDR3 contains 17 residues. Trimming stripped 4 bases from V and 2 bases from J, with 20 bases between. CDR3 sequence: CASSGGGLPRHTDTQYF. As DNA, the CDR3 is TGCGCCAGCAGCGGTGGGGGACTTCCCCGACACACAGATACGCAGTATTTT. The full variable domain, with the rest looked up from reference TRBV5-1 and TRBJ2-3, is KAGVTQTPRYLIKTRGQQVTLSCSPISGHRSVSWYQQTPGQGLQFLFEYFSETQRNKGNFPGRFSGRQFSNSRSEMNVSTLELGDSALYLCASSGGGLPRHTDTQYFGPGTRLTVL.

The rearrangement uses TRBV30 and TRBJ1-6, with TRBD1 matching 7 bases. With V trimmed by 3 bases and J by 5 bases, 7 bases remained unmatched. The V gene's germline CDR1 is GTSNPN and CDR2 SVGIG (reference sequence). The CDR3 spans 15 residues. CDR3 nucleotides: TGTGCCTGGAGCCATAGGGACAGCAATAATTCACCCCTCCACTTT. The encoded protein is CAWSHRDSNNSPLHF.

V gene TRBV5-1 combines with J gene TRBJ2-1, with 9 nucleotides matching TRBD2. The CDR3 has 16 amino acids. CDR1 and CDR2 (germline): SGHRS, YFSETQ. The ends lost 0 bases at V and 9 bases at J; junction bases unmatched: 10. In DNA, the CDR3 is TGCGCCAGCAGCTTGGCAGGCGGGAGGGCCGTGGGTGAGCAGTTCTTC. It encodes CASSLAGGRAVGEQFF.

This chain joins TRBV2 and TRBJ2-7, with TRBD1 as a possible D gene (6 bases). Trimming pared 5 bases from V and 2 bases from J, leaving 13 bases between. From germline, CDR1 is SNHLY and CDR2 FYNNEI. This CDR3 region has 14 residues. The CDR3 loop reads CASSMDSSTYEQYF. The CDR3 DNA is TGTGCCAGCAGTATGGACAGCTCTACCTACGAGCAGTACTTC.

This clone occurred a few times. The V gene is TRBV29-1, the J gene TRBJ1-2, with TRBD1 matching over 7 bases. The germline V gene encodes CDR1 SQVTM and CDR2 ANQGSEA. The CDR3 has 11 residues. V lost 7 bases, J lost 8 bases, and 7 bases stayed unmatched. The CDR3 bases are TGCAGCGCGACAGGGTCGGGAGGCTACACCTTC. Translated, it gives CSATGSGGYTF.